A single sample is the source of the 32 T cell receptor beta chains below, sequenced in a study of blood T cells in healthy people across ages. Through a sample-barcoded 5' primer and a J-beta primer mix, a second PCR was run for 7 to 11 cycles. MiXCR, applied by TCRdb to the 5' RACE reads, yields one record per CDR3 protein. The sample yields about 720,000 distinct CDR3 sequences, more than 20% seen once. The data were also submitted as part of a second study, on T cells of mothers and their children.

Sequenced input: blood. The receptors were gathered from a boy younger than 18 in good health.

Concerning this clonotype: At one of its ends the junction is not consistent with the germline gene, which may arise from a read error. This chain connects TRBV5-5 to TRBJ2-5; D perhaps matches TRBD1 (5 bases). The CDR3 runs to 16 residues. CDR1 SGHKS and CDR2 YYEKEE come from the germline V gene (reference sequence). The CDR3 here is CASRLALGQTQETQYF. CDR3 sequence (DNA): TGTGCCAGCAGATTGGCCCTAGGACAAACTCAAGAGACCCAGTACTTC.

Only a few counts were recorded for this clonotype. The chain uses TRBV6-6 and TRBJ2-7; 11 nucleotides match TRBD2. The CDR3 length is 14 residues. Germline CDR1 and CDR2: MNHNY and SVGAGI (reference sequence). J lost 5 bases, V lost 6 bases, and 6 bases had no gene match. CDR3 DNA: TGTGCCAGCAGGAACCTAGCGGGGGGCCACGAGCAGTACTTC. Residues: CASRNLAGGHEQYF.

This clonotype has more than one count but fewer than ten. The CDR3 DNA follows: TGTGCCAGCAGCCAAACCAGGGGACTCTCTGGAAACACCATATATTTT. This translates into CASSQTRGLSGNTIYF. This chain connects TRBV4-2 to TRBJ1-3, with D tentatively TRBD1 (6 bases). Trimming removed 2 bases at V and 0 bases at J, with 11 bases between. Germline loops: CDR1 LGHNA, CDR2 YNFKEQ. The CDR3 totals 16 residues.

Turning to this clonotype: An end of the junction differs from the germline gene, which may be a read error. The CDR3 DNA reads TGTGCCGGCAGCGTAGTGAACACGGGGACCTCTTACGAGCAGTACTTC. It yields the protein CAGSVVNTGTSYEQYF. V gene TRBV9 combines with J gene TRBJ2-7; D could derive from TRBD1 or TRBD2 (5 bases each). CDR3 length: 16 residues. CDR1 is SGDLS, CDR2 YYNGEE, per germline.

This clonotype was recorded a few times. This chain uses TRBV15 with TRBJ2-5; D unresolved. The J call may be incorrect, as the DNA end agrees better with TRBJ2-7. Per the germline V gene, CDR1 is LNHNV and CDR2 is YYDKDF (reference sequence). The CDR3 covers 13 residues. The CDR3 protein is CATSRAPTYEQYF. CDR3 sequence (DNA): TGTGCCACCAGCAGAGCTCCAACCTACGAGCAGTACTTC.

Remarks on this clonotype: The CDR3 does not close with the conserved phenylalanine or tryptophan, likely indicating a read error. The rearrangement links TRBV6-2 or TRBV6-3 to TRBJ1-2; D call uncertain. V lost 0 bases and J lost 7, with 3 bases in between. This CDR3 has 11 residues. CDR1 is MNHEY and CDR2 is SVGEGT in the germline V gene. Here the CDR3 reads CASSYSLGYTL. The CDR3 nucleotides read TGTGCCAGCAGTTACTCTCTTGGCTACACCCTC.

This clonotype has more than one count but fewer than ten. An end of the junction does not agree with germline; a read error may underlie this. The rearrangement links TRBV12-3 or TRBV12-4 to TRBJ2-5, with TRBD2 identical over 7 bases. The assigned J gene may be wrong: the sequence end matches TRBJ2-1 better. The CDR3 is 15 amino acids. CDR3: CASGLGGSYINEQFF. CDR3 nucleotide sequence: TGTGCCAGCGGTTTAGGCGGGAGTTATATCAATGAGCAGTTCTTC.

This clonotype occurred a few times. The chain recombines TRBV20-1 with TRBJ1-2; a weak D match, TRBD1 (6 bases). This CDR3 has 12 amino acids. The V end lost 5 bases, the J end lost 4 bases, and 11 bases lay between the germline ends. Germline lookup yields CDR1 DFQATT and CDR2 SNEGSKA (reference sequence). CDR3 coding DNA: TGCAGTGCTCACGACAGGAGCTATGGCTACACCTTC. Translating it yields CSAHDRSYGYTF.

A few counts support this clonotype. This chain joins TRBV6-2 or TRBV6-3 and TRBJ1-5; unclear D gene. This CDR3 comprises 15 residues. In germline, CDR1 is MNHEY, CDR2 SVGEGT. V was clipped by 5 bases and J by 5 bases, with 16 bases between them. Written as DNA, the CDR3 is TGTGCCAGCAGTGAAGGCGAGGCGGGGTATCAGCCCCAGCATTTT. This gives the protein CASSEGEAGYQPQHF.

The sample holds a few counts of this clonotype. This sequence joins TRBV6-2 or TRBV6-3 and TRBJ2-5; 7 nucleotides align to TRBD2. The end of the DNA fits TRBJ2-7 better, so the J call may be wrong. Germline lookup yields CDR1 MNHEY and CDR2 SVGEGT. The CDR3 runs to 16 residues. The CDR3 protein is CASSAGVAGVFYEQYF. CDR3 coding DNA: TGTGCCAGCAGTGCCGGGGTGGCGGGAGTGTTCTACGAGCAGTACTTC.

V and J are TRBV20-1 and TRBJ2-7; a possible D gene is TRBD2 (5 bases). The V and J ends lost 6 bases and 2 bases respectively, with 14 bases between them. Germline CDR1 is DFQATT and CDR2 is SNEGSKA (reference sequence). The CDR3 spans 13 residues. The DNA for the CDR3 is TGCAGTGCGCCCCCGCCGGGAACCTACGAGCAGTACTTC. The encoded protein is CSAPPPGTYEQYF.

This chain uses TRBV20-1 with TRBJ2-3, with TRBD2 identical over 9 bases. The CDR3 sequence is 15 residues long. After removal of 5 bases from V and 6 bases from J, the junction contained 12 bases not matched to a gene. The V gene's germline CDR1 is DFQATT and CDR2 SNEGSKA (reference sequence). CDR3 sequence: CSAPEGTSKLDTQYF. The DNA of the CDR3 is TGCAGTGCTCCCGAGGGGACTAGCAAACTTGATACGCAGTATTTT.

In this sample, this clonotype turned up a few times. This chain connects TRBV20-1 to TRBJ1-5, with D possibly being TRBD1 (6 bases). The CDR3 runs to 13 residues. From germline, CDR1 is DFQATT and CDR2 SNEGSKA (reference sequence). V lost 6 bases and J lost 7, with 16 bases in between. The CDR3 spells CSAGDSGGQPQHF. CDR3 in DNA: TGCAGTGCGGGAGACAGTGGGGGCCAGCCCCAGCATTTT.

V and J are TRBV15 and TRBJ2-5, with 7 bases matching TRBD2. The J call is uncertain, as TRBJ2-7 better fits the DNA end. This CDR3 has 14 residues. Germline CDR1 reads LNHNV; CDR2 reads YYDKDF (reference sequence). CDR3 sequence: CATSAGLDSYEQYF. The CDR3 DNA follows: TGTGCCACCAGCGCTGGACTAGATTCCTACGAGCAGTACTTC.

This clonotype occurred a few times. The CDR3 region is CASSIRGGSTTEAFF. The CDR3 region has the DNA TGTGCCAGCAGTATCCGTGGAGGCTCGACCACTGAAGCTTTCTTT. The chain combines TRBV28 with TRBJ1-1; D gene uncertain. Deletions cut 5 bases from V and 4 bases from J, with 17 bases between. Germline lookup yields CDR1 MDHEN and CDR2 SYDVKM. This CDR3 comprises 15 residues.

There are a few counts of this clonotype. The chain employs TRBV11-1 and TRBJ2-3; possibly TRBD2 for D (6 bases). The length of the CDR3 is 15 residues. Trimming cost V 6 bases and J 0 bases, with 13 bases left between them. Germline V gene lookup returns CDR1 SGHAT and CDR2 FQDESV (reference sequence). CDR3 loop: CASSGTPTSTDTQYF. The CDR3 coding sequence is TGTGCCAGCAGTGGGACTCCCACTAGCACAGATACGCAGTATTTT.

This clonotype was detected ten times or more. This sequence joins TRBV7-9 and TRBJ2-5; 7 bases are shared with TRBD2. The CDR3 is 13 residues long. Germline trimming cut 3 bases from V and 5 bases from J; bases unmatched to any gene: 3. The germline CDR1 and CDR2 sequences are SEHNR and FQNEAQ (reference sequence). In DNA form, the CDR3 reads TGTGCCAGCAGCTTGAGCGGGGAGGAGACCCAGTACTTC. Protein sequence: CASSLSGEETQYF. The whole variable domain, filled in from reference TRBV7-9 and TRBJ2-5, reads DTGVSQNPRHKITKRGQNVTFRCDPISEHNRLYWYRQTLGQGPEFLTYFQNEAQLEKSRLLSDRFSAERPKGSFSTLEIQRTEQGDSAMYLCASSLSGEETQYFGPGTRLLVL.

The sample holds a few counts of this clonotype. The chain uses TRBV5-1 and TRBJ2-3, with 7 nucleotides matching TRBD2. This CDR3 comprises 15 residues. J gave up 6 bases and V 0 bases, and 7 bases lay outside the gene matches. The germline gives CDR1 SGHRS, CDR2 YFSETQ. The CDR3 DNA reads TGCGCCAGCAGCTTGGTGACGGGGGGTGAGGATACGCAGTATTTT. It is translated as CASSLVTGGEDTQYF. Variable domain in full (rest from reference TRBV5-1 and TRBJ2-3): KAGVTQTPRYLIKTRGQQVTLSCSPISGHRSVSWYQQTPGQGLQFLFEYFSETQRNKGNFPGRFSGRQFSNSRSEMNVSTLELGDSALYLCASSLVTGGEDTQYFGPGTRLTVL.

V and J are TRBV7-2 and TRBJ1-4; possibly TRBD1 for D (6 bases). Trimming took 3 bases from V and 7 from J, leaving 12 bases between them. Germline values: CDR1 SGHTA, CDR2 FQGNSA. This CDR3 contains 14 residues. The CDR3 region is CASSFGGSFEKLFF. DNA for the CDR3: TGTGCCAGCAGCTTTGGGGGCTCGTTTGAAAAACTGTTTTTT.

Only a few counts were recorded for this clonotype. The chain carries TRBV29-1 and TRBJ1-2, with D uncertain. The CDR3 contains 12 residues. Trimming removed 0 bases from V and 4 bases from J, with 6 bases in between. The germline CDR1 and CDR2 sequences are SQVTM and ANQGSEA. The CDR3 nucleotides are TGCAGCGTTGAAGATCGAAGCTATGGCTACACCTTC. This gives the protein CSVEDRSYGYTF. Looking up the rest from reference TRBV29-1 and TRBJ1-2 gives the full variable domain: SAVISQKPSRDICQRGTSLTIQCQVDSQVTMMFWYRQQPGQSLTLIATANQGSEATYESGFVIDKFPISRPNLTFSTLTVSNMSPEDSSIYLCSVEDRSYGYTFGSGTRLTVV.

V and J are TRBV4-2 and TRBJ2-3; 14 nucleotides align to TRBD2. This CDR3 is built from 19 residues. Looked up from germline, CDR1 is LGHNA and CDR2 is YNFKEQ. V gave up 3 bases and J gave up 1 base; unmatched junction bases: 9. The CDR3 spells CASSQLRTSGRTRTDTQYF. The CDR3 nucleotides read TGTGCCAGCAGCCAGCTTCGGACTAGCGGGAGGACGCGCACAGATACGCAGTATTTT.

This clonotype was counted only a few times. V gene TRBV5-6 combines with J gene TRBJ2-1, with D tentatively TRBD1 (5 bases). Matching the DNA end better, TRBJ2-7 makes the J call doubtful. CDR1 and CDR2 from the germline V gene are SGHDT and YYEEEE. The CDR3 consists of 13 residues. This chain's CDR3 is CASSFDSRYEQYF. The CDR3 bases are TGTGCCAGCAGTTTTGACAGTCGATACGAGCAGTACTTC.

This clonotype was picked up a small number of times. The chain joins TRBV6-5 to TRBJ2-5; possibly TRBD1 or TRBD2 for D (5 bases each). The DNA matches TRBJ2-7 better at its end, which makes the J call doubtful. Germline CDR1 reads MNHEY; CDR2 reads SVGAGI. The CDR3 runs to 18 residues. The CDR3 loop reads CASSYSLMRGSQTYEQYF. The CDR3 nucleotides are TGTGCCAGCAGTTACTCGCTTATGAGGGGTTCTCAAACCTACGAGCAGTACTTC.

In its sample, this clonotype was seen a few times. This rearrangement joins TRBV20-1 to TRBJ1-5; TRBD1 might be the D (6 bases). Germline V CDR1 and CDR2: DFQATT, SNEGSKA (reference sequence). The germline V and J ends were trimmed by 3 bases and 4 bases, with 13 bases remaining between them. This CDR3 has 14 amino acids. The CDR3 region is CSARWAGENQPQHF. As DNA, the CDR3 is TGCAGTGCTAGGTGGGCAGGGGAGAATCAGCCCCAGCATTTT.

V gene TRBV15 combines with J gene TRBJ1-1, with D hard to call. This CDR3 spans 14 amino acids. Trimming pared 0 bases from V and 13 bases from J, leaving 18 bases between. Per the germline V gene, CDR1 is LNHNV and CDR2 is YYDKDF (reference sequence). The CDR3 region has the DNA TGTGCCACCAGCAGAGATACGGCAGGTGCATCGGGTTTCTTT. Amino acids: CATSRDTAGASGFF.

A few counts support this clonotype. The chain is built from TRBV10-3 and TRBJ2-5; a weak D match, TRBD2 (6 bases). CDR1 is ENHRY and CDR2 is SYGVKD in the germline V gene. Deletions cut 10 bases from V and 7 bases from J, with 25 bases between. The CDR3 runs 15 residues. The chain's CDR3 is CATEDPGLKGGTQYF. As DNA, the CDR3 is TGTGCCACTGAAGATCCGGGTCTAAAGGGAGGGACCCAGTACTTC.

This clonotype was detected only a few times. This chain links TRBV6-6 with TRBJ2-5; a weak D match, TRBD2 (5 bases). The V gene lost 4 bases and the J gene lost 5 bases, with 14 bases spanning the gap. Germline V gene lookup returns CDR1 MNHNY and CDR2 SVGAGI (reference sequence). The CDR3 has 14 amino acids. CDR3 DNA: TGTGCCAGCAGTTCATCTTTGGAGCGGGAGACCCAGTACTTC. The encoded protein is CASSSSLERETQYF.

This clonotype was found many times. This sequence joins TRBV20-1 and TRBJ2-5, with D possibly being TRBD2 (6 bases). Trimming pared 6 bases from V and 3 bases from J, leaving 11 bases between. Germline lookup yields CDR1 DFQATT and CDR2 SNEGSKA (reference sequence). The CDR3 has 12 residues. CDR3 residues: CSALAEEETQYF. Here the CDR3 DNA reads TGCAGTGCGTTAGCGGAGGAAGAGACCCAGTACTTC.

This rearrangement joins TRBV3-1 to TRBJ2-5, with 8 bases that match TRBD2. This CDR3 spans 14 amino acids. V lost 4 bases to trimming and J lost 11 bases; unmatched junction nucleotides: 12. Germline-derived CDR1 and CDR2 are LGHDT and YNNKEL (reference sequence). The CDR3, as DNA: TGTGCCAGCAGCCCCCGGACTAGCCGAGACGGGCAGTACTTC. As protein: CASSPRTSRDGQYF.

This clonotype was counted a few times. CDR3 nucleotides: TGTGCCAGCAGTGAAATTTCCGGGATGGGGGCAGATACGCAGTATTTT. This codes for CASSEISGMGADTQYF. The chain joins TRBV6-4 to TRBJ2-3; D may be TRBD1 or TRBD2 (5 bases each). The V end was cut by 3 bases, the J end by 4 bases, with 17 bases between. Germline CDR1 MRHNA, CDR2 SNTAGT. CDR3 length: 16 residues.

In its sample, this clonotype was seen a few times. The rearrangement joins TRBV4-1 to TRBJ2-1, with 10 bases fitting TRBD2. CDR3 length: 15 residues. V dropped 6 bases and J dropped 5; count of bases not matched to a gene: 7. Germline-derived CDR1 and CDR2 are MGHRA and YSYEKL. CDR3 protein: CASRPGTSEDNEQFF. The DNA of the CDR3 is TGCGCCAGCAGGCCCGGGACTAGCGAAGACAATGAGCAGTTCTTC.

The chain has TRBV30 and TRBJ1-4; 7 nucleotides match TRBD1. Trimming cost V 0 bases and J 7 bases; bases outside gene matches: 8. The CDR3 runs to 15 residues. CDR1 is GTSNPN, CDR2 SVGIG, per germline (reference sequence). The CDR3 nucleotides read TGTGCCTGGAGTGTACTGGCAGGGGGGCGTGAAAAACTGTTTTTT. Its protein product is CAWSVLAGGREKLFF. The full variable domain, rest sourced from reference TRBV30 and TRBJ1-4, is SQTIHQWPATLVQPVGSPLSLECTVEGTSNPNLYWYRQAAGRGLQLLFYSVGIGQISSEVPQNLSASRPQDRQFILSSKKLLLSDSGFYLCAWSVLAGGREKLFFGSGTQLSVL.